A selection of T cell receptor beta chains follows, all from one sample in a study of T cell responses to AZD1222 COVID-19 vaccine. Profiling relied on immunoSEQ multiplex PCR, and the TCRdb table lists in-frame clones only, not all of them. The sample carries tens of thousands of clones, over 80% recorded once. This specimen consisted of peripheral blood, obtained 28 days after the second AZD1222 dose. The receptor set was obtained from an adult who received the AZD1222 COVID-19 vaccine. CDR3s include the opening cysteine and the closing phenylalanine or tryptophan. A D gene is named only where the DNA matches it firmly.

NA,TRBJ2-2,TRBV5-6,CASSPPEAGATNTGELFF
TRBD1,TRBJ1-5,TRBV30,CAWRRGGDQPQHF
NA,TRBJ1-3,TRBV12-3/TRBV12-4,CASTTEWTIYF
NA,TRBJ2-2,TRBV9,CASSLRGDGGELFF
TRBD1,TRBJ1-1,TRBV28,CAKADRGAFF
NA,TRBJ1-6,TRBV6-5,CASRPTDNSPLHF
NA,TRBJ1-6,TRBV5-1,CASSFRDSESPLHF
NA,TRBJ1-5,TRBV11-2,CASSLGGYQPQHF
NA,TRBJ1-4,TRBV5-4,CASSFRGLEKLFF
TRBD1,TRBJ1-1,TRBV5-1,CASSRDPTGGTEAFF
TRBD1,TRBJ1-2,TRBV4-2,CASSQDATGSYGYTF
NA,TRBJ1-1,TRBV11-2,CASSLTGVGVAFF
TRBD2,TRBJ2-2,TRBV5-1,CASSLKGLAGAANTGELFF
NA,TRBJ2-1,TRBV10-3,CAISERGGEQFF
TRBD1,TRBJ2-2,TRBV11-2,CASSPRDRVAGELFF
TRBD1,TRBJ1-4,TRBV29-1,CSVEGTGGSEKLFF
NA,TRBJ2-4,TRBV28,CASSPKHIQYF
TRBD1,TRBJ1-5,TRBV19,CASSSGTGGIQPQHF
NA,TRBJ2-2,TRBV7-7,CASSIASGAANTGELFF
NA,TRBJ2-3,TRBV7-8,CASSKDGTRANTQYF
NA,TRBJ1-1,TRBV30,CAWRDGRWNTEAFF
NA,TRBJ2-3,TRBV6-5,CASSLQENQGDTQYF
NA,TRBJ2-6,TRBV7-2,CASSPQGTAVFSGANVLTF
NA,TRBJ1-1,TRBV11-3,CASSASGTGDTEAFF
NA,TRBJ2-7,TRBV15,CATSREAGSREQYF
NA,TRBJ1-5,TRBV6-1,CASSEGQPQHF
TRBD1,TRBJ2-2,TRBV7-9,CASSSATGTGSGRTGELFF
TRBD1,TRBJ1-5,TRBV19,CASSIWTGAALSNQPQHF
NA,TRBJ1-3,TRBV27,CASSPLGRSSGNTIYF
NA,TRBJ1-3,TRBV19,CASSTGGYSGNTIYF
TRBD2,TRBJ2-5,TRBV11-3,CASSLRLAGAQETQYF
TRBD1,TRBJ1-1,TRBV6-5,CASSPGTVPEAFF
NA,TRBJ2-4,TRBV15,CATSRQRGIQYF
NA,TRBJ1-4,TRBV3-1/TRBV3-2,CASRSSGINEKLFF
NA,TRBJ2-7,TRBV24-1,CATSDVRTASNYEQYF
NA,TRBJ1-6,TRBV6-6,CASSPRESSPLHF
TRBD2,TRBJ2-7,TRBV7-2,CASSSRLAGASRDEQYF
NA,TRBJ2-1,TRBV7-3,CASSPNVYNEQFF
TRBD1,TRBJ1-2,TRBV3-1/TRBV3-2,CASSQGDRGRPSGYTF
NA,TRBJ1-5,TRBV2,CASSVLSSIEGTRPQHF
TRBD1,TRBJ2-3,TRBV5-1,CASSARQGTDTQYF
TRBD1,TRBJ1-3,TRBV5-6,CASSLGQGGNTIYF
NA,TRBJ1-1,TRBV5-4,CASGEANTEAFF
NA,TRBJ1-1,TRBV2,CASSDFRKNTEAFF
NA,TRBJ2-2,TRBV5-4,CASSPWGLTGELFF
NA,TRBJ2-1,TRBV2,CASSEDKGVSYNEQFF
TRBD2,TRBJ2-5,TRBV5-1,CASSAGTSGQETQYF
TRBD2,TRBJ2-7,TRBV5-4,CASSLRLAGGLEQYF
NA,TRBJ1-5,TRBV6-5,CASRGGGGNQPQHF
NA,TRBJ2-2,TRBV5-1,CASSPVGALNTGELFF
NA,TRBJ2-7,TRBV27,CASSLLAGYEQYF
NA,TRBJ1-2,TRBV5-1,CASSLETANYGYTF
NA,TRBJ1-2,TRBV28,CASIPGHRGYGYTF
NA,TRBJ2-2,TRBV6-4,CASKLARDTGELFF